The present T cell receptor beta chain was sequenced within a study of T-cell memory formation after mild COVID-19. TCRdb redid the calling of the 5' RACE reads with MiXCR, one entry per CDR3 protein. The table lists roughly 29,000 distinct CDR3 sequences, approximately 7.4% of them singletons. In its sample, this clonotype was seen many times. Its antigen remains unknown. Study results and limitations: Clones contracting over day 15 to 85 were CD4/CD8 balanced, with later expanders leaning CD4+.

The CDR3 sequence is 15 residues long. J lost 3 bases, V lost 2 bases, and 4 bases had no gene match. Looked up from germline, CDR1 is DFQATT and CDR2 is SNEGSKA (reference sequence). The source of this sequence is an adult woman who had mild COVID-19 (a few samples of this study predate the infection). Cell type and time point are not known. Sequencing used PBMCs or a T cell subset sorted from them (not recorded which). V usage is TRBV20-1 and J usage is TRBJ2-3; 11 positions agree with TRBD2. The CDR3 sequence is CSARPTSGRTDTQYF. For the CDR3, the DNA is TGCAGTGCTAGACCCACTAGCGGGAGAACAGATACGCAGTATTTT.